This T cell receptor beta chain was captured in a study of Ad26.COV2.S vaccination and SARS-CoV-2 variants. Study information: As a participant in COV1001, the donor was in the Ad26.COV2.S trial arm. The vaccine Ad26.COV2.S was put into the muscle once, or twice with 56 days between. Findings and limits, study-wide: Vaccinees and placebo recipients showed similar non-spike TCR breadth. Spike-specific responses of CD8+ and CD4+ T cells were reported to display substantial breadth after vaccination.

The treatment: some 19 received Ad26.COV2.S at low or high dose, single or two shots; about 5 received placebo; per-sample allocation not given. It was on day 63 after the first vaccine or placebo injection that samples were taken. The CDR3 sequence is 12 residues long. V was cut by 5 bases and J by 5 bases, with 9 bases left in between. Looked up from germline, CDR1 is SGHTA and CDR2 is FQGNSA. Here immunoSEQ multiplex PCR was the method, and the copy in TCRdb shows in-frame clones only, minus some. The sample gives 440,000 or so clones, roughly 88% of which show up once; about 4.5% is in the top ten. Note on this clone: Its antigen is still unknown.

The sequences come from peripheral blood, collected in a trial of Ad26.COV2.S vaccine versus placebo. The TCR originated in a person aged 18 to 65 who received the Ad26.COV2.S COVID-19 vaccine or a placebo. This chain connects TRBV7-2 to TRBJ1-2; TRBD1 might be the D (5 bases). CDR3 amino acids: CASSAQGYGYTF. DNA for the CDR3: TGTGCCAGCAGCGCTCAGGGATATGGCTACACCTTC.